A selection of T cell receptor beta chains follows, all from one sample in a study of cytomegalovirus exposure and HLA in healthy donors. Produced via immunoSEQ multiplex PCR; TCRdb's table is partial and in-frame only. In the table there are approximately 150,000 clones, 75% to 80% of which are singletons. The sequenced sample was PBMCs. The receptors derive from a male donor in good health and CMV-seronegative. CDR3s include the opening cysteine and the closing phenylalanine or tryptophan. D genes are given only for firm matches.

d_call | j_call | v_call | cdr3_aa
NA | TRBJ2-7 | TRBV29-1 | CSVGAGGGWYEQYF
TRBD1 | TRBJ1-2 | TRBV6-6 | CASSYSTGVGYGYTF
NA | TRBJ1-2 | TRBV7-9 | CASSFTGISNYGYTF
NA | TRBJ1-2 | TRBV2 | CASSDPRRGGYTF
TRBD1 | TRBJ2-7 | TRBV27 | CASSYRGSSYEQYF
NA | TRBJ2-7 | TRBV10-3 | CAISESLGLSYEQYF
NA | TRBJ2-7 | TRBV20-1 | CSALRGEQYF
NA | TRBJ1-2 | TRBV18 | CASSPEGGKSYGYTF
TRBD1 | TRBJ2-1 | TRBV4-1 | CASSDARRTGAYNEQFF
NA | TRBJ1-4 | TRBV7-3 | CASSLGRTGKLFF
TRBD2 | TRBJ2-3 | TRBV5-8 | CASSTGLASTDTQYF
TRBD1 | TRBJ1-2 | TRBV9 | CASTRTGGGPYGYTF
TRBD2 | TRBJ2-1 | TRBV18 | CASSRRVAGGNNEQFF
NA | TRBJ1-2 | TRBV30 | CAWRDSRSYTF
NA | TRBJ1-2 | TRBV25-1 | CASSALVSNYGYTF
NA | TRBJ1-1 | TRBV2 | CASSGQGRTEAFF
NA | TRBJ2-3 | TRBV9 | CASSVEGGAALNADTQYF
TRBD1 | TRBJ2-1 | TRBV5-1 | CASSLVPGRGLSEQFF
TRBD1 | TRBJ2-1 | TRBV30 | CAWREKRDRERPRSYNEQFF
TRBD1 | TRBJ2-5 | TRBV5-4 | CASRPTGGTETQYF
TRBD2 | TRBJ2-1 | TRBV6-6 | CASVSGGLGGNEQFF
TRBD1 | TRBJ1-1 | TRBV7-9 | CASSPRQGAVTEAFF
TRBD1 | TRBJ2-7 | TRBV9 | CASSVDPQGTYEQYF
NA | TRBJ2-5 | TRBV7-2 | CASSPRTRTGPETQYF
NA | TRBJ2-2 | TRBV28 | CASQVGGSSGELFF
TRBD1 | TRBJ1-2 | TRBV9 | CASSGGGQGGVYGYTF
NA | TRBJ2-5 | TRBV29-1 | CSVEGRDETQYF
NA | TRBJ1-3 | TRBV6-5 | CASSRVSSGNTIYF
TRBD1 | TRBJ2-1 | TRBV25-1 | CASSEPGGYNEQFF
NA | TRBJ2-7 | TRBV5-1 | CASSLAQGLIREQYF
NA | TRBJ1-1 | TRBV7-2 | CASSRLGYYSEAFF
NA | TRBJ1-2 | TRBV2 | CASVFKQGNGYTF
NA | TRBJ2-7 | TRBV12-2 | CASRLAGGNKQYF
NA | TRBJ2-1 | TRBV6-1 | CASLAGALDNEQFF
NA | TRBJ1-6 | TRBV30 | CAWSARGGSPLHF
NA | TRBJ1-1 | TRBV19 | CASSIKTAMNTEAFF
TRBD1 | TRBJ1-2 | TRBV4-1 | CASSQGTGPGSNYGYTF
NA | TRBJ1-1 | TRBV5-6 | CASSQGGTEAFF
NA | TRBJ1-1 | TRBV5-1 | CASSLVGADTEAFF
TRBD1 | TRBJ1-3 | TRBV5-1 | CASSTQTGIGNTIYF
TRBD2 | TRBJ2-1 | TRBV7-3 | CASSLVGTTNVEQFF
NA | TRBJ2-7 | TRBV5-1 | CASSLDGKRDEQYF
TRBD1 | TRBJ1-5 | TRBV11-2 | CASSSGTGGYQPQHF